This T cell receptor beta chain was identified during a study of blood T cell repertoires in COVID-19. The table came from immunoSEQ multiplex PCR; TCRdb's copy has only in-frame clones and leaves some out. Of some 400,000 clones in the sample, about 87% were seen once. The origin of this receptor is a woman aged 25 to 39 with COVID-19, enrolled during active disease. The source material was peripheral blood.

The CDR3 region is CASSLDLAVSTDTQYF. CDR3 bases: TGTGCCAGCAGCTTAGATCTAGCGGTGAGCACAGATACGCAGTATTTT. This chain connects TRBV7-2 to TRBJ2-3; 7 bases agree with TRBD2. The length of the CDR3 is 16 residues. V lost 1 base and J lost 0; bases outside the gene matches: 4. Germline CDR1 and CDR2: SGHTA and FQGNSA.